These 26 T cell receptor beta chains were all obtained from the same sample, sequenced in a study of shared clonotypes between healthy human individuals. This table comes from immunoSEQ multiplex PCR, and its TCRdb copy is limited to in-frame clones, with some not included. The table has 600,000 to 750,000 clones, roughly 72% seen once. Sequenced sample: memory CD4+ T cells sorted from blood. Subset: CD45RA-negative fraction. The source of these receptors is a woman aged 25 to 39 in good health.

Only one count was recorded for this clone. V gene TRBV7-2 combines with J gene TRBJ1-5; D gene ambiguous. The V gene's germline CDR1 is SGHTA and CDR2 FQGNSA. This CDR3 has 16 amino acids. V shed 1 base and J shed 0 bases, with 10 bases lying between them. The CDR3 sequence is CASSLGPGYSNQPQHF. The CDR3 DNA is TGTGCCAGCAGCTTAGGGCCGGGGTATAGCAATCAGCCCCAGCATTTT. Filled out from reference TRBV7-2 and TRBJ1-5, the complete variable domain reads GAGVSQSPSNKVTEKGKDVELRCDPISGHTALYWYRQSLGQGLEFLIYFQGNSAPDKSGLPSDRFSAERTGGSVSTLTIQRTQQEDSAVYLCASSLGPGYSNQPQHFGDGTRLSIL.

There are a few counts of this clone. The V gene is TRBV5-6, the J gene TRBJ2-1; 14 bases fit TRBD2. V shed 3 bases and J 10 bases; nucleotides not matched to a gene: 6. Looked up from germline, CDR1 is SGHDT and CDR2 is YYEEEE. The CDR3 is 15 residues long. DNA for the CDR3: TGTGCCAGCAGCTACGGACTAGCGGGAGGATTAGAGCAGTTCTTC. Amino acids: CASSYGLAGGLEQFF.

The chain couples TRBV18 to TRBJ2-2, with a possible D match to TRBD1 (5 bases). The germline V gene encodes CDR1 KGHSH and CDR2 LQKENI. The CDR3 length is 17 residues. The ends were cut back, 2 bases at V and 0 bases at J, with 13 bases in the middle. Written as DNA, the CDR3 is TGTGCCAGCTCACCAAGTAAGGGGCAGGCGAACACCGGGGAGCTGTTTTTT. This translates into CASSPSKGQANTGELFF. Looking up the rest from reference TRBV18 and TRBJ2-2 gives the full variable domain: NAGVMQNPRHLVRRRGQEARLRCSPMKGHSHVYWYRQLPEEGLKFMVYLQKENIIDESGMPKERFSAEFPKEGPSILRIQQVVRGDSAAYFCASSPSKGQANTGELFFGEGSRLTVL.

This rearrangement joins TRBV5-4 to TRBJ2-1, with 8 nucleotides matching TRBD2. Losses at the gene ends were 4 bases for V and 6 bases for J; bases not matched to a gene: 3. The germline CDR1 and CDR2 sequences are SGHNT and YYREEE (reference sequence). The CDR3 extends over 13 amino acids. The CDR3 reads CASSLTSANEQFF. As DNA, the CDR3 is TGTGCCAGCAGCCTGACTAGCGCCAATGAGCAGTTCTTC.

The J gene is TRBJ1-4, the V gene TRBV19, with unresolved D. The CDR3 spans 15 residues. The germline CDR1 and CDR2 sequences are LNHDA and SQIVND (reference sequence). Deletions cut 6 bases from V and 2 bases from J, with 13 bases between. The CDR3 loop reads CASSIGRVTNEKLFF. As DNA, the CDR3 is TGTGCCAGTAGCATTGGTCGGGTGACTAATGAAAAACTGTTTTTT.

The chain carries TRBV23-1 and TRBJ2-7; a possible D gene is TRBD1 (6 bases). TRBV23-1 carries the ORF label, with uncertain function. V lost 7 bases to trimming and J lost 2 bases, with 30 bases between them. The CDR3 consists of 19 residues. CDR3 sequence reads: CASNRIGTKPLLIPYEQYF. CDR3 nucleotides: TGCGCCAGCAACCGAATCGGGACAAAGCCCCTCCTGATACCCTACGAGCAGTACTTC.

This clone is a singleton in its sample. This sequence joins TRBV11-3 and TRBJ2-5; 11 bases align to TRBD2. This CDR3 has 16 amino acids. Germline CDR1 SGHNT, CDR2 YENEEA. V shed 5 bases and J 5 bases; nucleotides not matched to a gene: 10. CDR3 protein: CASSQAVLAGVETQYF. The CDR3 DNA is TGTGCCAGCAGCCAGGCTGTACTAGCGGGAGTGGAGACCCAGTACTTC.

To note about this clone: The sample carries other DNA sequences with the same CDR3. V usage is TRBV19 and J usage is TRBJ1-6; D remains ambiguous. V was shortened by 0 bases and J by 7 bases, with 4 bases between the two germline ends. CDR1 and CDR2 (germline): LNHDA, SQIVND (reference sequence). The CDR3 extends over 13 amino acids. This CDR3 is CASSIEANSPLHF. For the CDR3, the DNA is TGTGCCAGTAGTATAGAGGCGAATTCACCCCTCCACTTT.

The chain employs TRBV6-5 and TRBJ2-1; weak D call: TRBD2 (6 bases). The length of the CDR3 is 11 residues. Germline CDR1 is MNHEY and CDR2 is SVGAGI. The V end lost 5 bases, the J end lost 11 bases, and 10 bases lay between the germline ends. DNA for the CDR3: TGTGCCAGCAGTCTAGCGACTAAGCAGTTCTTC. This sequence encodes CASSLATKQFF.

The chain uses TRBV15 and TRBJ2-7; the D call may be TRBD1 or TRBD2 (5 bases each). Germline V gene data show CDR1 as LNHNV and CDR2 as YYDKDF (reference sequence). The CDR3 runs 15 residues. V lost 2 bases to trimming and J lost 5 bases, with 16 bases between them. CDR3 region: CATSRRDPGYHEQYF. DNA of the CDR3: TGTGCCACCAGCAGACGGGACCCGGGGTACCACGAGCAGTACTTC.

The V call is TRBV27, the J call TRBJ2-1; 8 nucleotides match TRBD2. Unmatched junction bases numbered 12, after V lost 7 bases and J lost 1 base. The germline CDR1 and CDR2 sequences are MNHEY and SMNVEV (reference sequence). The CDR3 consists of 17 residues. The DNA of the CDR3 is TGTGCCAGCATTCCTCCGGGGGGGTCATTGTCCTACAATGAGCAGTTCTTC. Translating it yields CASIPPGGSLSYNEQFF.

This clone appeared a single time. The chain combines TRBV7-9 with TRBJ1-1; no definite D call. CDR1 is SEHNR and CDR2 is FQNEAQ in the germline V gene (reference sequence). This CDR3 contains 15 residues. Trimming pared 5 bases from V and 0 bases from J, leaving 13 bases between. The CDR3 sequence: CASSPEGQMNTEAFF. The CDR3 DNA sequence: TGTGCCAGCAGCCCAGAGGGTCAGATGAACACTGAAGCTTTCTTT.

The rearrangement joins TRBV4-2 to TRBJ1-1; D possibly corresponds to TRBD1 (6 bases). CDR1 and CDR2 from the germline V gene are LGHNA and YNFKEQ. V dropped 0 bases and J dropped 1 base, with 15 bases sitting between them. This CDR3 region has 17 residues. The CDR3, as DNA: TGTGCCAGCAGCCAAGAAGGGGGGCGCATGACGAACACTGAAGCTTTCTTT. The encoded protein is CASSQEGGRMTNTEAFF.

This sequence joins TRBV4-1 and TRBJ2-7; 14 nucleotides agree with TRBD2. Germline V CDR1 and CDR2: MGHRA, YSYEKL. With 3 bases clipped from V and 3 bases from J, the junction kept 10 bases outside the gene matches. CDR3 length: 18 amino acids. The DNA of the CDR3 is TGCGCCAGCAGCCAGGAGCCGCCGGGACTAGCGGGAGTCTACGAGCAGTACTTC. It encodes CASSQEPPGLAGVYEQYF.

This clone came up a few times. J is TRBJ2-7 and V is TRBV4-1, with TRBD1 identical over 7 bases. This CDR3 has 14 residues. The V gene's germline CDR1 is MGHRA and CDR2 YSYEKL. V lost 4 bases to trimming and J lost 2 bases; unmatched junction nucleotides: 5. CDR3 loop: CASSPTGTTYEQYF. In nucleotides, the CDR3 is TGCGCCAGCAGCCCGACAGGGACGACCTACGAGCAGTACTTC.

This sequence joins TRBV29-1 and TRBJ2-1, with a weak D call TRBD2 (6 bases). Germline values: CDR1 SQVTM, CDR2 ANQGSEA. Between the trimmed V and J ends, which lost 8 bases and 0 bases, there was a span of 11 bases. The CDR3 runs 13 residues. The CDR3: CSLKTSSYNEQFF. As DNA, the CDR3 is TGCAGCCTAAAGACTAGCTCCTACAATGAGCAGTTCTTC.

In regard to this clone: The sample contains more than one DNA sequence encoding this CDR3. J is TRBJ1-1 and V is TRBV30; no reliable D call. CDR3 length: 13 residues. The ends were cut back, 0 bases at V and 2 bases at J, with 7 bases in the middle. CDR1 and CDR2 (germline): GTSNPN, SVGIG (reference sequence). Written as DNA, the CDR3 is TGTGCCTGGAGTGTTGACGTAAACACTGAAGCTTTCTTT. Amino acids: CAWSVDVNTEAFF.

This clone was recorded a few times. At the DNA level, this CDR3 is encoded by other sequences in the same sample as well. The V and J genes are TRBV11-2 and TRBJ2-2; TRBD2 matches 8 bases. Germline lookup yields CDR1 SGHAT and CDR2 FQNNGV. This CDR3 comprises 16 residues. Losses at the gene ends were 2 bases for V and 1 base for J; bases not matched to a gene: 3. CDR3 protein: CASSLLAGGNTGELFF. The CDR3 coding sequence is TGTGCCAGCAGCTTATTGGCGGGAGGGAACACCGGGGAGCTGTTTTTT.

V is TRBV21-1 and J is TRBJ2-1; the table gives TRBD2 as D, unverified against the DNA. TRBV21-1 is listed as a pseudogene. CDR3 length: 16 amino acids. The CDR3 region has the DNA TGTGCCAGCAGCAAACAGTCACTAGCGGACTACAATGAGCAGTTCTTC. As protein: CASSKQSLADYNEQFF.

The V call is TRBV5-5, the J call TRBJ2-3, with TRBD2 matching 11 bases. The germline gives CDR1 SGHKS, CDR2 YYEKEE (reference sequence). This CDR3 comprises 15 residues. J gave up 3 bases and V 5 bases, and 5 bases lay outside the gene matches. CDR3 residues: CASSPIAGGTDTQYF. The CDR3 DNA is TGTGCCAGCAGTCCTATAGCGGGAGGGACAGATACGCAGTATTTT.

The rearrangement uses TRBV28 and TRBJ2-7; the D is unclear. The CDR3 extends over 12 amino acids. Per the germline V gene, CDR1 is MDHEN and CDR2 is SYDVKM. Trimming removed 8 bases at V and 4 bases at J, with 12 bases between. The CDR3 loop reads CASGLTKYEQYF. CDR3 DNA: TGTGCCAGCGGCCTAACCAAATACGAGCAGTACTTC.

This rearrangement joins TRBV10-1 to TRBJ2-3; possible D gene TRBD2, 6 bases. V lost 4 bases and J lost 0, with 8 bases in between. Germline assignment: CDR1 WNHNN and CDR2 SYGVQD (reference sequence). The CDR3 sequence is 14 residues long. As DNA, the CDR3 is TGCGCCAGCAGTGGGGGACTCAGCACAGATACGCAGTATTTT. This sequence encodes CASSGGLSTDTQYF.

This clone has just a few counts. The chain has TRBV10-2 and TRBJ1-4; tentatively, D is TRBD1 (5 bases). V lost 4 bases, J lost 8 bases, and 8 bases lay in between. CDR1 is WSHSY and CDR2 is SAAADI in the germline V gene. This CDR3 has 12 residues. The CDR3 spells CASSGQSEKLFF. The CDR3 nucleotides are TGCGCCAGCAGTGGACAGTCGGAAAAACTGTTTTTT.

This chain joins TRBV28 and TRBJ1-1, with 7 bases matching TRBD1. This CDR3 is built from 14 residues. Germline loops: CDR1 MDHEN, CDR2 SYDVKM. Trimming took 2 bases from V and 5 from J; bases not matched to a gene: 5. The CDR3 DNA reads as TGTGCCAGCAGTTTAAGCAGGGGGATTACTGAAGCTTTCTTT. Protein product: CASSLSRGITEAFF.

The V and J genes are TRBV10-2 and TRBJ1-3, with D unresolved. The CDR3 has 15 amino acids. Trimming took 4 bases from V and 0 from J, leaving 10 bases between them. Looked up from germline, CDR1 is WSHSY and CDR2 is SAAADI. CDR3 bases: TGCGCCAGCAGTGGAACAGCCGACTCTGGAAACACCATATATTTT. Protein product: CASSGTADSGNTIYF.

The chain couples TRBV4-2 to TRBJ2-5, with D tentatively TRBD2 (5 bases). Trimming shortened V by 4 bases and J by 3 bases, and 12 bases separated the two germline ends. This CDR3 is built from 14 residues. Germline V gene data show CDR1 as LGHNA and CDR2 as YNFKEQ. The CDR3 nucleotides read TGTGCCAGCAGCCGAATAGCGACCGAAGAGACCCAGTACTTC. Translation: CASSRIATEETQYF.